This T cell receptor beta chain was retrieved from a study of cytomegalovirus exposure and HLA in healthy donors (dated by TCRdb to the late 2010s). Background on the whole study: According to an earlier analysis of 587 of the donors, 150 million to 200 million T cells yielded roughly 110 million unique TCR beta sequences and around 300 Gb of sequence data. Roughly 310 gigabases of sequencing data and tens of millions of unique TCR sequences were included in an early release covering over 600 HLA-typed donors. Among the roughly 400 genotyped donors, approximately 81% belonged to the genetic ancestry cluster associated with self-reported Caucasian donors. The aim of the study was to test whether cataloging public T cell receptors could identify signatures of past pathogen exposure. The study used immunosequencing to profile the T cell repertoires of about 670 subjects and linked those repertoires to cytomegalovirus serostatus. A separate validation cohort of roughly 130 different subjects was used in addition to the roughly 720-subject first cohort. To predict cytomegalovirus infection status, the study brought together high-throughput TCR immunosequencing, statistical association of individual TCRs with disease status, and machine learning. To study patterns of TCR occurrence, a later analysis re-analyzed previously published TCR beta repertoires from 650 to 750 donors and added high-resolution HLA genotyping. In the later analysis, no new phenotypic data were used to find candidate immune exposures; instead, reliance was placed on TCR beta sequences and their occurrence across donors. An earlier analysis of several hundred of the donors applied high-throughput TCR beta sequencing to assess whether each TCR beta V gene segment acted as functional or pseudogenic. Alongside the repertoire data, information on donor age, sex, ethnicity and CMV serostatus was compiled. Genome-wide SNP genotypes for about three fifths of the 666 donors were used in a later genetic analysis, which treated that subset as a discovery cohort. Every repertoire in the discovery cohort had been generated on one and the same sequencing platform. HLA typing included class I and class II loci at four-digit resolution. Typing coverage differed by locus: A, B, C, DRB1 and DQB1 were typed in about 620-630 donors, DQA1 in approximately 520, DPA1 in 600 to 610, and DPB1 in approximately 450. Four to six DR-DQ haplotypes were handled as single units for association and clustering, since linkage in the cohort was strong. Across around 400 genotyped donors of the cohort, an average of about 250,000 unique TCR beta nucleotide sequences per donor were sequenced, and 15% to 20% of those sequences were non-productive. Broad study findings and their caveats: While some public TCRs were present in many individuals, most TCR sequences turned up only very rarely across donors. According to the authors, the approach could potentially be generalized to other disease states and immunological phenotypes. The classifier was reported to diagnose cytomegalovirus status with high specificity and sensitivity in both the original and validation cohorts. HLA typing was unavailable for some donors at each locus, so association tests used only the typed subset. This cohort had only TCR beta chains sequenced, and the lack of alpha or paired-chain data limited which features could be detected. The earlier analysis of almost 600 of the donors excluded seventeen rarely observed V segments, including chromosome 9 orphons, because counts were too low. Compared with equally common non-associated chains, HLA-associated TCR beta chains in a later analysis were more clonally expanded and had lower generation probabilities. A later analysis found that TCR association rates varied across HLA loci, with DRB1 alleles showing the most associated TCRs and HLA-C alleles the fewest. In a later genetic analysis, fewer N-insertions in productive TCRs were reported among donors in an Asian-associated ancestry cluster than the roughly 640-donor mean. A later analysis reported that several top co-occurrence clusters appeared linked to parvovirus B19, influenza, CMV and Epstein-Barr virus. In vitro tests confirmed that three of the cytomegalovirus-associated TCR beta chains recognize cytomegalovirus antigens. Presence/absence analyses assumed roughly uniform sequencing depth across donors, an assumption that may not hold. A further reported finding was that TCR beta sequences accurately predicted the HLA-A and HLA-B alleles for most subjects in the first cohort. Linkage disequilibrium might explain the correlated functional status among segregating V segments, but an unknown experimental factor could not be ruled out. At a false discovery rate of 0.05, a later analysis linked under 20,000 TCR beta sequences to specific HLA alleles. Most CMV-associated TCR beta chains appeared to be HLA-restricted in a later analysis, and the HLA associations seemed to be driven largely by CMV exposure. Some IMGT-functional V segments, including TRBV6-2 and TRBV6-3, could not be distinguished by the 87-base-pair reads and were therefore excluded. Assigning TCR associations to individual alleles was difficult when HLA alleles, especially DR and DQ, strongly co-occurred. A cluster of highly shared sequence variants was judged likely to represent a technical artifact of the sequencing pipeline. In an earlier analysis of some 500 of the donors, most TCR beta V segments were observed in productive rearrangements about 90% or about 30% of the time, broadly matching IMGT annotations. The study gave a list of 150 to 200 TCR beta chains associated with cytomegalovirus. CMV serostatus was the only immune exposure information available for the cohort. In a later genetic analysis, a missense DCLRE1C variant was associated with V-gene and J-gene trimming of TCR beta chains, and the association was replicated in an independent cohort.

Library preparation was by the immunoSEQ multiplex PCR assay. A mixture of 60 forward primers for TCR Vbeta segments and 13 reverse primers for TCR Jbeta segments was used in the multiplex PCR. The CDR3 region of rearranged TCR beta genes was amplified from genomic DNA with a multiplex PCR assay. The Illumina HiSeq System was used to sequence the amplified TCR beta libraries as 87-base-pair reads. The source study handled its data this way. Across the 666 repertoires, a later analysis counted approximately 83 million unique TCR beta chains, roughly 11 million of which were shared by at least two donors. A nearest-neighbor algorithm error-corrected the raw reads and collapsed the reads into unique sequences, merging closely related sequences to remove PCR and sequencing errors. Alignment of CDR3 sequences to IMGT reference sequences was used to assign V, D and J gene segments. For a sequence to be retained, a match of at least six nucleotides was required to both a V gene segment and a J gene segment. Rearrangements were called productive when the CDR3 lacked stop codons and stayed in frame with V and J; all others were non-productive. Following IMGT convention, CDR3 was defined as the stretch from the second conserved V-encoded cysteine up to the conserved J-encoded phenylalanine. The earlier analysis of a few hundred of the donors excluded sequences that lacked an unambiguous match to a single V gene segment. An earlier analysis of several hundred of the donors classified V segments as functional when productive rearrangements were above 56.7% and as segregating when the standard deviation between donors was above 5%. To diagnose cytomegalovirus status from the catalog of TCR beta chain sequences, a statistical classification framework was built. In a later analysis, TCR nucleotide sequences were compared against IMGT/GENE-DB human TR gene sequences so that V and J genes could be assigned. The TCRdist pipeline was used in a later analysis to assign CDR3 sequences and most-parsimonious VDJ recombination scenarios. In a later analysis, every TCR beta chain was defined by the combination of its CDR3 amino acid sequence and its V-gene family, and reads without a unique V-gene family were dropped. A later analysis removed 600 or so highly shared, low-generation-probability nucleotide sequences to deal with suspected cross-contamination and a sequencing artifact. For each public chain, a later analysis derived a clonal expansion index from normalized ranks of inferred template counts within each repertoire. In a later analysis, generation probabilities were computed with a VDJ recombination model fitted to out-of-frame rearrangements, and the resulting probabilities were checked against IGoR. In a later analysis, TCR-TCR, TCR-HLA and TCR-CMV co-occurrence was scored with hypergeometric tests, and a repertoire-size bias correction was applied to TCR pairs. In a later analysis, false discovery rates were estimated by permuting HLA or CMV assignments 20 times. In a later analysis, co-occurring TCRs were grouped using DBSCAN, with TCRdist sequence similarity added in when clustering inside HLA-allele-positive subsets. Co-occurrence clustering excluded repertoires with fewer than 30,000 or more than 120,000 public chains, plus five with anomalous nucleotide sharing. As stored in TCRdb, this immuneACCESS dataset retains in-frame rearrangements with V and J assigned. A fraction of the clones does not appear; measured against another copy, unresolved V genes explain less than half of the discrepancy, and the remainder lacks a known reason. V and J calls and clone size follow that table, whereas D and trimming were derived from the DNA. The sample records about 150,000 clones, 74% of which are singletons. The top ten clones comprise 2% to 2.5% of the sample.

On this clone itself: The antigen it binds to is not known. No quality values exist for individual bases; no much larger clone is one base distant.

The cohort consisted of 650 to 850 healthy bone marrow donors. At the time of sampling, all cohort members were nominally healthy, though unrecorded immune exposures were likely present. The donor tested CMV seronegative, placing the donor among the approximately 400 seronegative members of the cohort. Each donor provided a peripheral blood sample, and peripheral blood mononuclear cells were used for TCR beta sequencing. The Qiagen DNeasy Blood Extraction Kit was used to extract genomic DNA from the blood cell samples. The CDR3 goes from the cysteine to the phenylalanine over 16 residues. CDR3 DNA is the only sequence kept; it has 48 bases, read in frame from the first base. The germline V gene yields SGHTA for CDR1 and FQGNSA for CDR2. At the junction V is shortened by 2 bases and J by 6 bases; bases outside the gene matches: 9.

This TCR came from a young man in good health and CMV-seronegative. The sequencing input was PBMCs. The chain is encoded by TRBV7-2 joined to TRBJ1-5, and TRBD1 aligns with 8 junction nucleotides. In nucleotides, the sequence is TGTGCCAGCAGCTTAAGATTTGACAGGGGCGGTCAGCCCCAGCATTTT. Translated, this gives CASSLRFDRGGQPQHF.